The 20 T cell receptor beta chains listed next were all sequenced from one sample in a study of OX40 agonist ivuxolimab in advanced cancers. The library was made by the immunoSEQ multiplex PCR assay. Imported from immuneACCESS, the table was reduced by TCRdb to in-frame sequences with V and J called. These copies leave out some clones; in studies compared against another copy, an unresolved V gene accounts for under half, and the cause of the remainder is not known. The sample records fewer than 60,000 clones, approximately 90% of which are singletons. About 0.71% of the sample rests with the top ten. Sequencing was performed on CD4+ or CD8+ T cells sorted from blood, taken in a trial of the OX40 agonist ivuxolimab. The origin of the receptors is an adult with an advanced solid tumor such as melanoma, head and neck, liver or kidney cancer.

The CDR3 DNA sequence: TGTGCCAGCAGCCAGGCTCGGGTTGGGGAGACCCAGTACTTC. Translation: CASSQARVGETQYF. The V and J genes are TRBV7-2 and TRBJ2-5, with no clear D. The CDR3 extends over 14 amino acids. Germline V gene sequence: CDR1 SGHTA, CDR2 FQGNSA. Trimming stripped 5 bases from V and 5 bases from J, with 15 bases between.

There are a few counts of this clone. This chain links TRBV7-2 with TRBJ2-7, with TRBD1 matching 8 bases. V was pared by 4 bases and J by 2 bases, with 7 bases of the junction left unmatched. CDR1 and CDR2 from the germline V gene are SGHTA and FQGNSA. The CDR3 sequence is 15 residues long. The CDR3 DNA sequence: TGTGCCAGCAGCTCAAAAGGACAGGGACCCTACGAGCAGTACTTC. It encodes CASSSKGQGPYEQYF.

CDR3 sequence reads: CAWSAGGRGYEQYF. For the CDR3, the DNA is TGTGCCTGGAGTGCTGGGGGCAGGGGCTACGAGCAGTACTTC. The chain has TRBV30 and TRBJ2-7; the D gene is possibly TRBD1 (6 bases). V was clipped by 1 base and J by 3 bases, with 13 bases between them. The germline gives CDR1 GTSNPN, CDR2 SVGIG (reference sequence). This CDR3 region has 14 residues.

V and J are TRBV14 and TRBJ2-2; D call uncertain. The CDR3 extends over 14 amino acids. Germline loops: CDR1 SGHDN, CDR2 FVKESK. V was clipped by 1 base and J by 1 base, with 4 bases between them. The CDR3 sequence: CASSQVMNTGELFF. The CDR3 DNA is TGTGCCAGCAGCCAAGTCATGAACACCGGGGAGCTGTTTTTT.

The rearrangement joins TRBV7-3 to TRBJ2-5; 10 nucleotides match TRBD1. V dropped 5 bases and J dropped 4; count of bases not matched to a gene: 7. There are 15 residues in the CDR3. The germline V gene encodes CDR1 SGHTA and CDR2 FQGTGA. CDR3 region: CASSLGQGFRETQYF. The CDR3 bases are TGTGCCAGCAGCCTGGGACAGGGGTTTCGAGAGACCCAGTACTTC.

The J gene is TRBJ2-2, the V gene TRBV28; D may be TRBD2 (5 bases). The CDR3 length is 12 residues. Trimming pared 6 bases from V and 7 bases from J, leaving 9 bases between. The germline V gene has CDR1 MDHEN and CDR2 SYDVKM. The CDR3 nucleotides are TGTGCCAGCAGCCGGGGTCGCGGGGAGCTGTTTTTT. Encoded protein: CASSRGRGELFF. Supplemented by reference TRBV28 and TRBJ2-2, the full variable domain reads DVKVTQSSRYLVKRTGEKVFLECVQDMDHENMFWYRQDPGLGLRLIYFSYDVKMKEKGDIPEGYSVSREKKERFSLILESASTNQTSMYLCASSRGRGELFFGEGSRLTVL.

The gene calls are TRBV5-1 and TRBJ1-1, with TRBD1 as a possible D gene (5 bases). From germline, CDR1 is SGHRS and CDR2 YFSETQ. This CDR3 contains 13 residues. Trimming removed 3 bases at V and 1 base at J, with 7 bases between. In nucleotides, the CDR3 is TGCGCCAGCAGCTGGGGCGGGAACACTGAAGCTTTCTTT. Translated, it gives CASSWGGNTEAFF.

This clone was detected only once. This chain joins TRBV29-1 and TRBJ2-7; 10 nucleotides agree with TRBD1. CDR3 length: 13 residues. Germline CDR1 is SQVTM and CDR2 is ANQGSEA. V was pared by 6 bases and J by 4 bases, with 6 bases of the junction left unmatched. CDR3 residues: CSVVTGGSYEQYF. As DNA, the CDR3 is TGCAGCGTCGTGACAGGGGGCTCTTACGAGCAGTACTTC.

This chain joins TRBV30 and TRBJ2-1, with 9 nucleotides matching TRBD1. The CDR3 length is 13 residues. The V and J ends lost 3 bases and 6 bases, in that order; junction bases with no gene match: 3. CDR1 and CDR2 from the germline V gene are GTSNPN and SVGIG (reference sequence). DNA for the CDR3: TGTGCCTGGAGGGACAGGGGTACCAATGAGCAGTTCTTC. Its translation is CAWRDRGTNEQFF.

The V gene is TRBV28, the J gene TRBJ2-5, with TRBD1 as a possible D gene (6 bases). The ends were cut back, 4 bases at V and 4 bases at J, with 13 bases in the middle. This CDR3 comprises 14 residues. From germline, CDR1 is MDHEN and CDR2 SYDVKM. The CDR3 coding sequence is TGTGCCAGCAGTTGGGGACACTTCCCAGAGACCCAGTACTTC. This sequence encodes CASSWGHFPETQYF.

CDR3 nucleotide sequence: TGTGCCAGCAGCTATCTACAGGCCGCGGGAATAGATACGCAGTATTTT. This codes for CASSYLQAAGIDTQYF. The chain is built from TRBV5-6 and TRBJ2-3; D possibly corresponds to TRBD2 (6 bases). Trimming stripped 3 bases from V and 5 bases from J, with 19 bases between. Germline V gene data show CDR1 as SGHDT and CDR2 as YYEEEE. The CDR3 extends over 16 amino acids.

The chain is built from TRBV6-1 and TRBJ2-3; 7 bases fit TRBD2. V lost 3 bases to trimming and J lost 1 base; unmatched junction nucleotides: 1. Germline values: CDR1 MNHNS, CDR2 SASEGT. The CDR3 consists of 14 residues. For the CDR3, the DNA is TGTGCCAGCAGTGACGCGGGAGGCACAGATACGCAGTATTTT. Amino acid sequence: CASSDAGGTDTQYF.

V and J are TRBV6-6 and TRBJ2-5; D gene uncertain. This CDR3 region has 12 residues. V dropped 1 base and J dropped 5 bases, with 5 bases sitting between them. CDR1 and CDR2 from the germline V gene are MNHNY and SVGAGI (reference sequence). The CDR3 bases are TGTGCCAGCAGTTACTTACGGGAGACCCAGTACTTC. Amino acid sequence: CASSYLRETQYF.

The rearrangement links TRBV5-8 to TRBJ1-6; D remains unclear. The germline CDR1 and CDR2 sequences are SGHTS and YDEGEE. Trimming shortened V by 1 base and J by 17 bases, and 10 bases separated the two germline ends. The CDR3 totals 11 residues. The CDR3: CASSLYGKVHF. The DNA for the CDR3 is TGTGCCAGCAGCTTGTATGGGAAGGTCCACTTT.

In its sample, this clone was seen once. The chain combines TRBV7-3 with TRBJ2-1; possibly TRBD2 for D (7 bases). Germline-derived CDR1 and CDR2 are SGHTA and FQGTGA. V was trimmed by 8 bases and J by 7 bases, leaving 12 bases between them. This CDR3 has 12 residues. The CDR3 DNA is TGTGCCAGCGGACTAGGGGGAAATGAGCAGTTCTTC. It is translated as CASGLGGNEQFF.

This chain links TRBV5-4 with TRBJ2-1, with 14 bases aligning to TRBD2. The CDR3 contains 14 residues. Trimming removed 3 bases from V and 10 bases from J; junction bases left unmatched: 3. Germline V gene sequence: CDR1 SGHNT, CDR2 YYREEE (reference sequence). DNA of the CDR3: TGTGCCAGCAGCTGGGGACTAGCGGGAGTCGAGCAGTTCTTC. Translated, it gives CASSWGLAGVEQFF.

The chain has TRBV7-3 and TRBJ2-1; D is tentatively TRBD1 or TRBD2 (5 bases each). Germline values: CDR1 SGHTA, CDR2 FQGTGA. V was cut by 2 bases and J by 9 bases, with 14 bases left in between. The CDR3 runs 14 residues. CDR3 coding DNA: TGTGCCAGCAGCTTAGGTGGGGGTAGTAGTGAGCAGTTCTTC. It specifies CASSLGGGSSEQFF.

The chain has TRBV11-2 and TRBJ2-5; maybe TRBD2 (5 bases). Trimming stripped 7 bases from V and 4 bases from J, with 16 bases between. Germline CDR1 SGHAT, CDR2 FQNNGV. The CDR3 sequence is 14 residues long. The CDR3 spells CASMRAALGETQYF. The CDR3 bases are TGTGCCAGCATGCGGGCAGCGCTTGGAGAGACCCAGTACTTC.

The chain carries TRBV4-2 and TRBJ1-4; tentatively, D is TRBD1 (6 bases). V lost 3 bases, J lost 6 bases, and 17 bases lay in between. The germline gives CDR1 LGHNA, CDR2 YNFKEQ. The CDR3 is 16 amino acids. The CDR3 coding sequence is TGTGCCAGCAGCCACGCCCGGGGGCAGGCTGATGAAAAACTGTTTTTT. Translation gives CASSHARGQADEKLFF.

J is TRBJ2-1 and V is TRBV27, with 7 bases lining up with TRBD2. V trimming: 6 bases; J trimming: 13 bases; junction bases outside the gene matches: 15. The CDR3 is 14 amino acids. Germline V gives CDR1 MNHEY, CDR2 SMNVEV (reference sequence). This CDR3 is CASRPRGRLAVQFF. The CDR3 nucleotides are TGTGCCAGCAGACCCCGCGGGCGACTAGCTGTCCAGTTCTTC.